The text below deals with one TCR beta chain. No antigen is known for it. The assay was immunoSEQ multiplex PCR, and TCRdb's table has in-frame clones only and misses some. The sample lists 400,000 to 500,000 clones, 88% occurring once. Trimming took off 1 base at V and 5 bases at J, with 15 bases between the two ends. The CDR3 contains 15 residues. The germline CDR1 and CDR2 sequences are LGHDT and YNNKEL (reference sequence). The data stem from a study of Ad26.COV2.S vaccination and SARS-CoV-2 variants. Study overall: The donor was enrolled in the Ad26.COV2.S arm of the COV1001 trial.

General observations from the study: Similar non-spike TCR breadth was seen in vaccine and placebo recipients.

The treatment was: 19 received Ad26.COV2.S at low or high dose, single or two shots; roughly five received placebo; per-sample allocation not given. Sampling was performed 63 days after the first vaccine or placebo injection. Vaccination used an Ad26 vector expressing Wuhan-strain SARS-CoV-2 spike. Sequenced here: peripheral blood, sampled in a trial of Ad26.COV2.S vaccine versus placebo. The gene calls are TRBV3-1 (or the pseudogene TRBV3-2) and TRBJ2-7; a weak D match, TRBD1 (5 bases). The sequence came from a person between 18 and 65 years old who received the Ad26.COV2.S COVID-19 vaccine or a placebo. The CDR3 reads CASSQAPQGYDEQYF. DNA of the CDR3: TGTGCCAGCAGCCAAGCACCGCAGGGTTACGACGAGCAGTACTTC.